These T cell receptor beta chains were read from a single sample in a study of blood T cell repertoires in COVID-19. Assay used: immunoSEQ multiplex PCR; TCRdb lists only in-frame clones, some missing. The sample contains 350,000 to 450,000 clones, 89% of which appear only once. Specimen: peripheral blood. The receptors were gathered from a woman aged 40-49 years with COVID-19, enrolled during active disease. The CDR3 runs from the conserved cysteine through the conserved F or W. D genes are given only for firm matches. A row's size may be missing; if present it is once, few, many or a size class.

V	D	size	J	DNA	CDR3
TRBV27	TRBD1	NA	TRBJ1-1	TGTGCCAGCAGACTCGGGACAGCAACTGAAGCTTTCTTT	CASRLGTATEAFF
TRBV5-1	TRBD1	NA	TRBJ2-3	TGCGCCAGCAGCTTGTTAGACAGGGTAACTGATACGCAGTATTTT	CASSLLDRVTDTQYF
TRBV15	TRBD1	once	TRBJ1-1	TGTGCCACCAGCAGATTCGGACAGGGGAACACTGAAGCTTTCTTT	CATSRFGQGNTEAFF
TRBV3-1/TRBV3-2	NA	NA	TRBJ1-2	TGTGCCAGCAGCCAAGATTCGCGTAACTATGGCTACACCTTC	CASSQDSRNYGYTF
TRBV6-5	TRBD1	NA	TRBJ1-2	TGTGCCAGCAGTTACTCCCGGACAGGGCCCTATGGCTACACCTTC	CASSYSRTGPYGYTF
TRBV24-1	NA	NA	TRBJ2-5	TGTGCCACCAGCGGGGGAAGGACAGGCTGGTACTTC	CATSGGRTGWYF
TRBV7-2	TRBD1	NA	TRBJ1-6	TGTGCCAGCAGCCCCGACAGGGGGTACAGCTCCTATAATTCACCCCTCCACTTT	CASSPDRGYSSYNSPLHF
TRBV14	TRBD2	few	TRBJ2-3	TGTGCCAGCAGCCGTGCGCGGGGGAGCACAGATACGCAGTATTTT	CASSRARGSTDTQYF
TRBV19	TRBD1	few	TRBJ1-5	TGTGCCAGTAGGGTCGCGGGACAGGGTTTTAGTCAGCCCCAGCATTTT	CASRVAGQGFSQPQHF
TRBV28	TRBD1	NA	TRBJ2-3	TGTGCCAGCAGTTGGGACAGGGGCACAGATACGCAGTATTTT	CASSWDRGTDTQYF
TRBV6-2/TRBV6-3	TRBD2	NA	TRBJ2-7	TGTGCCAGCAGCCGTCGCGGTAGCGGGAGGCCCATGTACGAGCAGTACTTC	CASSRRGSGRPMYEQYF
TRBV2	NA	NA	TRBJ1-6	TGTGCCAGCCGGAGAAGCATGGTTGAGGCACCCCTCCACTTT	CASRRSMVEAPLHF
TRBV19	NA	NA	TRBJ1-5	TGTGCCAGTACCTCGCCGGGACACTCCAATCAGCCCCAGCATTTT	CASTSPGHSNQPQHF
TRBV28	TRBD2	NA	TRBJ2-7	TGTGCCAGCAGGCCATCCCACGGGCGGGAGGGAAAGCAGTACTTC	CASRPSHGREGKQYF
TRBV3-1/TRBV3-2	TRBD1	NA	TRBJ2-1	TGTGCCAGCAGCCAATGGCAGGGGGTCAATGAGCAGTTCTTC	CASSQWQGVNEQFF
TRBV7-2	NA	few	TRBJ1-2	TGTGCCAGCAGCTTAAGACGCGGTCAGGGGCTATACTATGGCTACACCTTC	CASSLRRGQGLYYGYTF
TRBV28	TRBD2	once	TRBJ2-1	TGTGCCAGCACTACGGGGGGGCGACTAGCGTTCGATCCGAGCTACAATGAGCAGTTCTTC	CASTTGGRLAFDPSYNEQFF
TRBV19	TRBD1	NA	TRBJ1-5	TGTGCCAGTAGTACCCCCACCAGGGGGAACAATCAGCCCCAGCATTTT	CASSTPTRGNNQPQHF
TRBV7-2	TRBD1	NA	TRBJ1-5	TGTGCCAGCAGCGCCGACAGGGAGTATCAGCCCCAGCATTTT	CASSADREYQPQHF
TRBV5-5	NA	NA	TRBJ1-2	TGTGCCAGCAGCTTGTCAGGGCTCGTCTATGGCTACACCTTC	CASSLSGLVYGYTF
TRBV28	NA	NA	TRBJ1-3	TGTGCCAGCAGTCCCCCGGACAGACCCTACTCTGGAAACACCATATATTTT	CASSPPDRPYSGNTIYF
TRBV11-2	TRBD1	NA	TRBJ1-6	TGTGCCAGCAGGAGAAGAACCGGGACAGACCTCCTTATTAATTCACCCCTCCACTTT	CASRRRTGTDLLINSPLHF
TRBV28	NA	NA	TRBJ2-7	TGTGCCAGCAGTGCGCTCGGCAGGTCATCCTACGAGCAGTACTTC	CASSALGRSSYEQYF
TRBV19	TRBD1	NA	TRBJ2-2	TGTGCCAGTACAAGGGCAGGGGGTCGCACCGGGGAGCTGTTTTTT	CASTRAGGRTGELFF
TRBV5-1	NA	NA	TRBJ1-4	TGCGCCAGCAGCTTGGAGGCAGGGGCACGCGAAAAACTGTTTTTT	CASSLEAGAREKLFF
TRBV6-5	TRBD2	few	TRBJ2-7	TGTGCCAGCAGTTACTCTAGCGGGTCCGGCTACGAGCAGTACTTC	CASSYSSGSGYEQYF
TRBV6-5	TRBD1	NA	TRBJ1-1	TGTGCCAGCATCTGGGACAGGGGGCGCGGGGAAGCTTTCTTT	CASIWDRGRGEAFF
TRBV7-2	NA	once	TRBJ1-2	TGTGCCAGCAGCTGGGGCAGCTATGGCTACACCTTC	CASSWGSYGYTF
TRBV6-5	TRBD1	NA	TRBJ1-1	TGTGCCAGCAGTTCCCGGACAGGGTGGACTGAAGCTTTCTTT	CASSSRTGWTEAFF
TRBV12-5	NA	NA	TRBJ1-3	TGTGCTAGTGGTTTGGTACGGGAACAAAACTCTGGAAACACCATATATTTT	CASGLVREQNSGNTIYF
TRBV6-2/TRBV6-3	NA	once	TRBJ1-4	TGTGCCAGCAGTTACGGGCTGACAGCAACTAATGAAAAACTGTTTTTT	CASSYGLTATNEKLFF
TRBV7-8	NA	NA	TRBJ2-7	TGTGCCAGCAGCCCCCCCAGCGGTGACGAGCAGTACTTC	CASSPPSGDEQYF
TRBV29-1	TRBD2	NA	TRBJ2-3	TGCAGCGTTGAACAACTAGCGGCAGATACGCAGTATTTT	CSVEQLAADTQYF
TRBV23-1	TRBD1	NA	TRBJ2-3	TGCGCCAGCAGCACATTCGACAGGGGGGTGGGACCAGATACGCAGTATTTT	CASSTFDRGVGPDTQYF
TRBV27	TRBD2	once	TRBJ2-3	TGTGCCACCACCGATAGCGGGAGGACAGATACGCAGTATTTT	CATTDSGRTDTQYF
TRBV10-3	TRBD2	NA	TRBJ2-1	TGTGCCATCAGCCCCGGGACTAGCGGGGGTCGGGACAATGAGCAGTTCTTC	CAISPGTSGGRDNEQFF
TRBV16	TRBD1	NA	TRBJ1-1	TGTGCCAGCTCCAACAGGGGGAGGGATGAAGCTTTCTTT	CASSNRGRDEAFF
TRBV12-3/TRBV12-4	NA	NA	TRBJ2-5	TGTGCCAGCACCCCCCCTAACAGCGAGACCCAGTACTTC	CASTPPNSETQYF
TRBV28	TRBD1	NA	TRBJ1-4	TGTGCCAGCAGTTTACATGGCGTTCCGCCCGGGACAGATGCAACTAATGAAAAACTGTTTTTT	CASSLHGVPPGTDATNEKLFF
TRBV30	NA	NA	TRBJ2-7	TGTGCCTGGAGTACCCCACCTAGCCCTAAGGAGCAGTACTTC	CAWSTPPSPKEQYF
TRBV7-8	TRBD1	NA	TRBJ1-1	TGTGCCAGCAGCTTGGACAGGGGAGCCGAAGCTTTCTTT	CASSLDRGAEAFF
TRBV6-5	TRBD2	NA	TRBJ2-3	TGTGCCAGCCCGCCCGTTGCGGGAGCAGATACGCAGTATTTT	CASPPVAGADTQYF
TRBV12-3/TRBV12-4	NA	NA	TRBJ1-1	TGTGCCAGCAGTCGGAACACTGAAGCTTTCTTT	CASSRNTEAFF
TRBV4-2	TRBD2	NA	TRBJ2-2	TGTGCCAGCAGCCAGGTTAGCGGGGGGGCCACCGGGGAGCTGTTTTTT	CASSQVSGGATGELFF
TRBV5-1	TRBD2	NA	TRBJ2-1	TGCGCCAGCAGCTTGGCCATCGGGGGGGACAATGAGCAGTTCTTC	CASSLAIGGDNEQFF
TRBV5-4	TRBD1	NA	TRBJ2-7	TGTGCCAGCAGCTTGGACAGGGGGACTCGCGAGCAGTACTTC	CASSLDRGTREQYF
TRBV7-9	TRBD1	NA	TRBJ2-1	TGTGCCAGCAGCTTATTGGGGACAGGGATCCATGAGCAGTTCTTC	CASSLLGTGIHEQFF
TRBV11-3	TRBD2	NA	TRBJ2-1	TGTGCCAGCAGCTTTACAGCGGGATCGCACAATGAGCAGTTCTTC	CASSFTAGSHNEQFF
TRBV7-9	TRBD1	NA	TRBJ2-3	TGTGCCAGCAGTACTAGAGGGGCAGGGGGTCTCCCCACCGGTGATACGCAGTATTTT	CASSTRGAGGLPTGDTQYF
TRBV5-4	NA	few	TRBJ1-1	TGTGCCAGCAGTTTTCAGGCGGGGAACACTGAAGCTTTCTTT	CASSFQAGNTEAFF
TRBV21-1	NA	NA	TRBJ2-1	TGTGCCAGCAGCAAAGGACTAGCGGGATATGAGCAGTTCTTC	CASSKGLAGYEQFF
TRBV2	TRBD1	NA	TRBJ2-1	TGTGCCAGCAGGTTAGACAGGGGGCATCACAATGAGCAGTTCTTC	CASRLDRGHHNEQFF
TRBV3-1/TRBV3-2	NA	NA	TRBJ2-5	TGTGCCACTAGCCTCGCGGGACAGCTCCAAGAGACCCAGTACTTC	CATSLAGQLQETQYF
TRBV10-3	TRBD1	NA	TRBJ2-3	TGTGCCATCAGCGACGCGTACCCCGGAACAGGGGGCGCAGATACGCAGTATTTT	CAISDAYPGTGGADTQYF
TRBV28	TRBD1	NA	TRBJ2-7	TGTGCCAGCAGTATGGACAGGTTCCGCTACGAGCAGTACTTC	CASSMDRFRYEQYF